These T cell receptor beta chains were read from a single sample in a study of T cell repertoires in cytomegalovirus infection. TCRdb called the reads again in MiXCR, with one record for every CDR3 protein. The sample contains some 220,000 distinct CDR3 sequences, 35% to 40% of which appear only once. Their antigens are not known. The material was CD8+ T cells from cultured PBMCs, obtained from culture after CMV antigen stimulation. These receptors originate from a human donor in good health (CMV status not recorded). Some clones in this sample may be carry-over from other donors' samples. Each CDR3 is given with its conserved first and last residue. D genes are given only for firm matches. Some rows have no size entry. The others give once, few or many, or a class for an expanded clone.

v_gene	j_gene	abundance	len	d_gene	CDR3nt	CDR3aa
TRBV10-1	TRBJ1-3	few	16	NA	TGCGCCAGCAGCCCCCAGGGAGAAGGCTCTGGAAACACCATATATTTT	CASSPQGEGSGNTIYF
TRBV27	TRBJ2-2	NA	13	TRBD1	TGTGCCACCTGGGACAGGAGGACCGGGGAGCTGTTTTTT	CATWDRRTGELFF
TRBV7-3	TRBJ1-1	few	14	NA	TGTGCCAGCAGCTTAACAGGGGTGGCCACTGAAGCTTTCTTT	CASSLTGVATEAFF
TRBV7-6	TRBJ2-3	few	19	TRBD2	TGTGCCAGCAGCTCCTACTCCGGGACTAGCGGGAGAGGGACAGATACGCAGTATTTT	CASSSYSGTSGRGTDTQYF
TRBV7-3	TRBJ1-1	NA	15	NA	TGTGCCAGCAGCTTAGTTCAGGGGCCGGGTGCTGAAGCTTTCTTT	CASSLVQGPGAEAFF
TRBV11-2	TRBJ1-5	NA	14	TRBD1	TGTGCCAGCAGCTTAGGCAGGGGGTATCAGCCCCAGCATTTT	CASSLGRGYQPQHF
TRBV7-9	TRBJ2-1	many	22	TRBD2	TGTGCCAGCAGCTTAGCCCGGGGGGGAGGGACTAGCGGGAGACCCTCCTACAATGAGCAGTTCTTC	CASSLARGGGTSGRPSYNEQFF
TRBV27	TRBJ1-4	NA	14	NA	TGTGCCAGCAGTGGGGCAAGAACTAATGAAAAACTGTTTTTT	CASSGARTNEKLFF
TRBV7-9	TRBJ2-1	NA	19	TRBD2	TGTGCCAGCAGCTGGAGGAGGCCTAGCGGGGGCCTCGGAGGCGCGGAGCAGTTCTTC	CASSWRRPSGGLGGAEQFF
TRBV7-8	TRBJ1-2	few	15	NA	TGTGCCAGCAGCTTAGGGGGGCAACGCATCGGAGGCTACACCTTC	CASSLGGQRIGGYTF
TRBV19	TRBJ1-2	NA	14	NA	TGTGCCAGTACCCCCAGGGACGAGAACTATGGCTACACCTTC	CASTPRDENYGYTF
TRBV2	TRBJ2-7	NA	12	TRBD2	TGTGCCAGCCGCGGGGGTCGCTACGAGCAGTACTTC	CASRGGRYEQYF
TRBV5-6	TRBJ1-2	few	15	NA	TGTGCCAGCAGCCCACAGGGATTAGCTAACTATGGCTACACCTTC	CASSPQGLANYGYTF
TRBV4-2	TRBJ2-1	few	18	TRBD2	TGTGCCAGCAGCCAATCCTCGGGAGGGCAAAGCTCCTACAATGAGCAGTTCTTC	CASSQSSGGQSSYNEQFF
TRBV7-4	TRBJ1-2	NA	15	NA	TGTGCCAGCAGCTTATGGGACGGGCCTAACTATGGCTACACCTTC	CASSLWDGPNYGYTF
TRBV7-9	TRBJ1-2	NA	16	TRBD1	TGTGCCAGCAGTCGAACCGGGACAGGGGTTAACTATGGCTACACCTTC	CASSRTGTGVNYGYTF
TRBV27	TRBJ2-7	once	16	NA	TGTGCCAGCAGATTATCGTCGACAGGACTTACCTACGAGCAGTACTTC	CASRLSSTGLTYEQYF
TRBV12-3/TRBV12-4	TRBJ2-3	NA	15	TRBD1	TGTGCCAGCAGTTTAGTGGGACAGTCCACAGATACGCAGTATTTT	CASSLVGQSTDTQYF
TRBV3-1	TRBJ2-7	few	14	TRBD1	TGTGCCAGCAGCCAAGAACAGGGGCGCTACGAGCAGTACTTC	CASSQEQGRYEQYF
TRBV4-1	TRBJ2-1	NA	16	NA	TGCGCCAGCAGCCAAGCCCTAGGAAGCCCGTACAATGAGCAGTTCTTC	CASSQALGSPYNEQFF
TRBV2	TRBJ2-5	NA	12	NA	TGTGCCAGCAGTGATTGGGGAGAGACCCAGTACTTC	CASSDWGETQYF
TRBV7-8	TRBJ2-1	NA	12	TRBD1	TGTGCCAGCAGCAAGACAGGGTATGAGCAGTTCTTC	CASSKTGYEQFF
TRBV7-2	TRBJ2-7	NA	14	NA	TGTGCCAGCAGCTTAGTGACACCATCCTACGAGCAGTACTTC	CASSLVTPSYEQYF
TRBV27	TRBJ2-2	few	17	TRBD2	TGTGCCAGCATAAGGGCGGGAGGGCCATGGGGCACCGGGGAGCTGTTTTTT	CASIRAGGPWGTGELFF
TRBV11-2	TRBJ2-3	NA	15	TRBD2	TGTGCCAGCAGCTTATTGCGGGAGAGCACAGATACGCAGTATTTT	CASSLLRESTDTQYF
TRBV5-4	TRBJ1-1	few	17	NA	TGTGCCAGCATCGTCAGGGGAGTGGAGGGAGTGAGCACTGAAGCTTTCTTT	CASIVRGVEGVSTEAFF
TRBV20-1	TRBJ2-5	few	15	TRBD2	TGCAGTGCTAGAAGAGCGGGAGGGGGTCAAGAGACCCAGTACTTC	CSARRAGGGQETQYF
TRBV4-2	TRBJ1-5	NA	16	TRBD1	TGTGCCAGCAGTCGGGACAGGGCGGGAAGAGGTCAGCCCCAGCATTTT	CASSRDRAGRGQPQHF
TRBV2	TRBJ1-1	few	11	NA	TGTGCCAGGCAGGGTAACACTGAAGCTTTCTTT	CARQGNTEAFF
TRBV7-9	TRBJ1-2	NA	15	TRBD1	TGTGCCAGCAGCCCGTGGGACAGGACAAGCTATGGCTACACCTTC	CASSPWDRTSYGYTF
TRBV7-3	TRBJ2-1	NA	19	TRBD2	TGTGCCAGCAGCTTAAAGGGACTAGCGGGAGGGCCGGGGTACAATGAGCAGTTCTTC	CASSLKGLAGGPGYNEQFF
TRBV9	TRBJ2-7	NA	14	NA	TGTGCCAGCAACGTAGTCGACACGTCCTACGAGCAGTACTTC	CASNVVDTSYEQYF
TRBV5-1	TRBJ2-7	many	15	TRBD1	TGCGCCAGCAGCTTGGAACCCGGGACAGACAACGAGCAGTACTTC	CASSLEPGTDNEQYF
TRBV19	TRBJ1-5	few	16	TRBD1	TGTGCCAGTAGTATCTCCTCCGGGACAGCAATCAAGCCCCAGCATTTT	CASSISSGTAIKPQHF
TRBV7-9	TRBJ2-7	few	13	NA	TGTGCCAGCAGAGCAGGGAGCTCCTACGAGCAGTACTTC	CASRAGSSYEQYF
TRBV7-6	TRBJ2-7	few	15	NA	TGTGCCAGCAGCTTAGCGGGTCAGCCCTCCTACGAGCAGTACTTC	CASSLAGQPSYEQYF
TRBV2	TRBJ2-1	few	12	NA	TGTGCCAGCCGGACCCAGGGGAATGAGCAGTTCTTC	CASRTQGNEQFF
TRBV20-1	TRBJ1-6	NA	15	NA	TGCAGTGCCGGGGGGTCCTACCGGGGCAATTCACCCCTCCACTTT	CSAGGSYRGNSPLHF
TRBV14	TRBJ2-7	few	14	NA	TGTGCCAGCAGCCAACTTCCAGTCTCCTACGAGCAGTACTTC	CASSQLPVSYEQYF
TRBV24-1	TRBJ1-5	NA	17	TRBD1	TGTGCCACCAGTGATGACTCCGGGACAGGCCGGGCGCCGCCCCAGCATTTT	CATSDDSGTGRAPPQHF